The TCR beta chain under discussion was sequenced for a study of T cells in narcolepsy. Overall study context: Donors had narcolepsy type 1 or type 2, or were healthy controls.

Notes on this clone: Its antigen is undetermined.

The CDR3 consists of 15 residues. The V gene lost 5 bases and the J gene lost 1 base, with 12 bases spanning the gap. Germline CDR1 and CDR2: SGHTA and FQGNSA. Study-wide results and caveats: Comparing one patient's CSF and blood CD4+ clonotypes highlighted HCRT- and TRIB2-specific autoreactive clonotypes. Reportedly, autoreactive clonotypes were serially detected in patients' blood but not controls'. Autoreactive clone sequences were missing from some blood memory CD4+ repertoires.

Using immunoSEQ multiplex PCR, the repertoire was profiled, and TCRdb retains in-frame clones only, with some absent. The repertoire holds some 32,000 clones, with around 77% as singletons. Sequencing was performed on memory (CD45RA-) CD4+ T cells from blood. The chain carries TRBV7-2 and TRBJ2-1; no reliable D call. The TCR was taken from a human donor in good health. The CDR3 protein is CASSMSAESYNEQFF. In nucleotides, the CDR3 is TGTGCCAGCAGCATGTCGGCGGAGTCCTACAATGAGCAGTTCTTC.